The rows below give T cell receptor beta chains drawn from one sample of a study of graft-versus-host responses after intestinal transplantation. Which antigens these TCRs recognize remains unknown. Assay used: immunoSEQ multiplex PCR; TCRdb lists only in-frame clones, some missing. This sample carries about 120,000 clones, approximately 90% of them seen once, and the ten largest clones take approximately 0.18%. Sequencing used unstimulated CD4+ T cells sorted from spleen or lymph node cells, obtained before intestinal transplant. All receptors derive from a human donor who received an intestinal transplant. Both conserved end residues are part of each CDR3. D genes are given only for firm matches. Rows give clone size only sometimes, using once, few, many, or a class for an expanded clone.

v_gene: TRBV5-8; len: 14; abundance: NA; d_gene: NA; j_gene: TRBJ1-4; CDR3nt: TGTGCCAGCAGCCGGTGGGCAGTTAATGAAAAACTGTTTTTT; CDR3aa: CASSRWAVNEKLFF
v_gene: TRBV19; len: 15; abundance: NA; d_gene: TRBD1; j_gene: TRBJ2-7; CDR3nt: TGTGCCAGTAAGTCGGGGGACAGGGGGCACTACGAGCAGTACTTC; CDR3aa: CASKSGDRGHYEQYF
v_gene: TRBV15; len: 19; abundance: NA; d_gene: TRBD2; j_gene: TRBJ2-1; CDR3nt: TGTGCCACCAGCAGAGATAGGCGGGGTAGAAGCGGGAGCGGGGGTGAGCAGTTCTTC; CDR3aa: CATSRDRRGRSGSGGEQFF
v_gene: TRBV4-3; len: 13; abundance: NA; d_gene: NA; j_gene: TRBJ2-1; CDR3nt: TGCGCCAGCAGCCCCGTGCGGGACAATGAGCAGTTCTTC; CDR3aa: CASSPVRDNEQFF
v_gene: TRBV5-4; len: 12; abundance: NA; d_gene: TRBD1; j_gene: TRBJ1-2; CDR3nt: TGTGCCAGCACAGGGGGTAACTATGGCTACACCTTC; CDR3aa: CASTGGNYGYTF
v_gene: TRBV29-1; len: 13; abundance: NA; d_gene: TRBD1; j_gene: TRBJ2-7; CDR3nt: TGCAGCGTTGAAGCGGACAGGGACTACGAGCAGTACTTC; CDR3aa: CSVEADRDYEQYF
v_gene: TRBV28; len: 16; abundance: NA; d_gene: TRBD1; j_gene: TRBJ2-7; CDR3nt: TGTGCCAGCAGTCCTCAGGGGGTACGAAGCTTCTACGAGCAGTACTTC; CDR3aa: CASSPQGVRSFYEQYF
v_gene: TRBV5-5; len: 18; abundance: NA; d_gene: TRBD2; j_gene: TRBJ2-6; CDR3nt: TGTGCCAGCAGCTTGGCGATAGCGGGAGCCTCTGGGGCCAACGTCCTGACTTTC; CDR3aa: CASSLAIAGASGANVLTF
v_gene: TRBV28; len: 18; abundance: NA; d_gene: TRBD1; j_gene: TRBJ2-5; CDR3nt: TGTGCCAGCAGTCGATTGGGCCAGCCCTGGGACAGGCAAGAGACCCAGTACTTC; CDR3aa: CASSRLGQPWDRQETQYF
v_gene: TRBV29-1; len: 13; abundance: NA; d_gene: NA; j_gene: TRBJ2-2; CDR3nt: TGCAGCGTTAGTCAGGGGAACACCGGGGAGCTGTTTTTT; CDR3aa: CSVSQGNTGELFF
v_gene: TRBV27; len: 15; abundance: NA; d_gene: NA; j_gene: TRBJ1-1; CDR3nt: TGTGCCAGCCGCCAGGAAAGGCAGGCGAACACTGAAGCTTTCTTT; CDR3aa: CASRQERQANTEAFF
v_gene: TRBV5-1; len: 14; abundance: once; d_gene: NA; j_gene: TRBJ2-5; CDR3nt: TGCGCCAGCAGCTTGGCCCTAGGAGGGGAGACCCAGTACTTC; CDR3aa: CASSLALGGETQYF
v_gene: TRBV5-1; len: 13; abundance: NA; d_gene: NA; j_gene: TRBJ2-7; CDR3nt: TGCGCCAGCAGCTTGGTCATCTCCTACGAGCAGTACTTC; CDR3aa: CASSLVISYEQYF
v_gene: TRBV19; len: 13; abundance: NA; d_gene: NA; j_gene: TRBJ1-6; CDR3nt: TGTGCCAGTAGTATTGGACAGCAATCACCCCTCCACTTT; CDR3aa: CASSIGQQSPLHF
v_gene: TRBV19; len: 17; abundance: NA; d_gene: TRBD2; j_gene: TRBJ2-2; CDR3nt: TGTGCCAGTAGCCGACTAGCGGGAGGCTCGAACACCGGGGAGCTGTTTTTT; CDR3aa: CASSRLAGGSNTGELFF
v_gene: TRBV10-3; len: 15; abundance: once; d_gene: TRBD2; j_gene: TRBJ2-7; CDR3nt: TGTGCCATCAGGACCGGGACTAGCGGCTCCTACGAGCAGTACTTC; CDR3aa: CAIRTGTSGSYEQYF
v_gene: TRBV7-2; len: 14; abundance: NA; d_gene: TRBD2; j_gene: TRBJ2-5; CDR3nt: TGTGCCAGCAGCCCGACTAGCGTACAAGAGACCCAGTACTTC; CDR3aa: CASSPTSVQETQYF
v_gene: TRBV18; len: 13; abundance: NA; d_gene: NA; j_gene: TRBJ2-7; CDR3nt: TGTGCCAGCTCACCCTACAGCTCCTACGAGCAGTACTTC; CDR3aa: CASSPYSSYEQYF
v_gene: TRBV9; len: 15; abundance: NA; d_gene: NA; j_gene: TRBJ1-1; CDR3nt: TGTGCCAGCAGCGTAGCTAGCTTCCTAGATTCTGAAGCTTTCTTT; CDR3aa: CASSVASFLDSEAFF
v_gene: TRBV5-1; len: 15; abundance: NA; d_gene: NA; j_gene: TRBJ2-7; CDR3nt: TGCGCCAGCAGCCTGACTAGTGGGCATGAGGACGAGCAGTACTTC; CDR3aa: CASSLTSGHEDEQYF
v_gene: TRBV5-1; len: 16; abundance: NA; d_gene: TRBD1; j_gene: TRBJ2-7; CDR3nt: TGCGCCAGCAGCTCCGGGACAGGGATTAATTACTACGAGCAGTACTTC; CDR3aa: CASSSGTGINYYEQYF
v_gene: TRBV27; len: 13; abundance: NA; d_gene: NA; j_gene: TRBJ2-1; CDR3nt: TGTGCCAGCAGTTTACCGGGAAGGGATGAGCAGTTCTTC; CDR3aa: CASSLPGRDEQFF
v_gene: TRBV6-5; len: 14; abundance: once; d_gene: TRBD1; j_gene: TRBJ2-7; CDR3nt: TGTGCCAGCAGTCTGGGACAGGGGTTCCACGAGCAGTACTTC; CDR3aa: CASSLGQGFHEQYF
v_gene: TRBV5-1; len: 12; abundance: NA; d_gene: NA; j_gene: TRBJ2-5; CDR3nt: TGCGCCAGCAGCTCGGGACAAGAGACCCAGTACTTC; CDR3aa: CASSSGQETQYF
v_gene: TRBV6-1; len: 15; abundance: NA; d_gene: TRBD2; j_gene: TRBJ2-5; CDR3nt: TGTGCCAGCAGTGGACTAGCGGGACAGGTGGAGACCCAGTACTTC; CDR3aa: CASSGLAGQVETQYF
v_gene: TRBV27; len: 14; abundance: NA; d_gene: TRBD1; j_gene: TRBJ2-2; CDR3nt: TGTGCCAGCAGTATACAGGGGGTCACCGGGGAGCTGTTTTTT; CDR3aa: CASSIQGVTGELFF
v_gene: TRBV5-4; len: 15; abundance: NA; d_gene: NA; j_gene: TRBJ2-2; CDR3nt: TGTGCCAGCAACACCGGGACTCAAAACACCGGGGAGCTGTTTTTT; CDR3aa: CASNTGTQNTGELFF
v_gene: TRBV7-9; len: 16; abundance: few; d_gene: NA; j_gene: TRBJ1-6; CDR3nt: TGTGCCAGCAGCTTAGAACATGGGGTACAGGATTCACCCCTCCACTTT; CDR3aa: CASSLEHGVQDSPLHF
v_gene: TRBV5-4; len: 15; abundance: NA; d_gene: NA; j_gene: TRBJ2-3; CDR3nt: TGTGCCAGCAGCTTCCAGGGGCGCAGCACAGATACGCAGTATTTT; CDR3aa: CASSFQGRSTDTQYF
v_gene: TRBV2; len: 15; abundance: NA; d_gene: TRBD2; j_gene: TRBJ2-5; CDR3nt: TGTGCCAGCAGTTACCTAGCGGGGGCCCAAGAGACCCAGTACTTC; CDR3aa: CASSYLAGAQETQYF
v_gene: TRBV4-1; len: 14; abundance: few; d_gene: NA; j_gene: TRBJ2-1; CDR3nt: TGCGCCAGCAGCCAAGTCGGGCTTGAGGGATTCCTGTTCTTC; CDR3aa: CASSQVGLEGFLFF
v_gene: TRBV2; len: 15; abundance: NA; d_gene: TRBD1; j_gene: TRBJ1-6; CDR3nt: TGTGCCAGCAGAGACGGGACAGGGGTAGTTTCACCCCTCCACTTT; CDR3aa: CASRDGTGVVSPLHF
v_gene: TRBV18; len: 15; abundance: NA; d_gene: NA; j_gene: TRBJ1-1; CDR3nt: TGTGCCAGCTCACCCAACCAGGGGATTGACACTGAAGCTTTCTTT; CDR3aa: CASSPNQGIDTEAFF
v_gene: TRBV5-4; len: 14; abundance: NA; d_gene: TRBD2; j_gene: TRBJ2-7; CDR3nt: TGTGCCAGCAGCCGCCTCGCGGGGGACTACGAGCAGTACTTC; CDR3aa: CASSRLAGDYEQYF
v_gene: TRBV5-4; len: 16; abundance: NA; d_gene: NA; j_gene: TRBJ2-4; CDR3nt: TGTGCCAGCAGCGAAAAGCGGAGTGGGTCCAAAAACATTCAGTACTTC; CDR3aa: CASSEKRSGSKNIQYF
v_gene: TRBV25-1; len: 14; abundance: NA; d_gene: TRBD1; j_gene: TRBJ2-7; CDR3nt: TGTGCCAGCAGTGAATATGGACAGGGAAGAGTGCAGTACTTC; CDR3aa: CASSEYGQGRVQYF
v_gene: TRBV30; len: 15; abundance: NA; d_gene: TRBD1; j_gene: TRBJ2-2; CDR3nt: TGTGCCTGGAGTTGGACAGGGATCAGCACCGGGGAGCTGTTTTTT; CDR3aa: CAWSWTGISTGELFF
v_gene: TRBV6-1; len: 15; abundance: NA; d_gene: NA; j_gene: TRBJ1-1; CDR3nt: TGCGCCAGCAGTGACGCCACCCTTGGACAGTTTGAAGCTTTCTTT; CDR3aa: CASSDATLGQFEAFF
v_gene: TRBV10-3; len: 13; abundance: NA; d_gene: NA; j_gene: TRBJ1-1; CDR3nt: TGTGCCATCAGGACGACTGGGGACAATGAAGCTTTCTTT; CDR3aa: CAIRTTGDNEAFF
v_gene: TRBV10-3; len: 17; abundance: NA; d_gene: NA; j_gene: TRBJ2-1; CDR3nt: TGTGCCATCAGTGAGGGGGTTGGGAGGAGGATGGGTAATGAGCAGTTCTTC; CDR3aa: CAISEGVGRRMGNEQFF
v_gene: TRBV19; len: 15; abundance: NA; d_gene: NA; j_gene: TRBJ1-2; CDR3nt: TGTGCCAGTAGTATCCCCCGCCCGGGTAGCTATGGCTACACCTTC; CDR3aa: CASSIPRPGSYGYTF
v_gene: TRBV10-1; len: 15; abundance: NA; d_gene: NA; j_gene: TRBJ2-5; CDR3nt: TGCGCCAGCAGTGAGTCGGGGGCAGGCCAAGAGACCCAGTACTTC; CDR3aa: CASSESGAGQETQYF
v_gene: TRBV11-2; len: 13; abundance: NA; d_gene: NA; j_gene: TRBJ2-2; CDR3nt: TGTGCCAGCAGCCGGGGGAGCACCGGGGAGCTGTTTTTT; CDR3aa: CASSRGSTGELFF
v_gene: TRBV27; len: 13; abundance: NA; d_gene: NA; j_gene: TRBJ2-1; CDR3nt: TGTGCCAGCAGTCCCCGGACTAATGGCGAGCAGTTCTTC; CDR3aa: CASSPRTNGEQFF
v_gene: TRBV6-1; len: 14; abundance: NA; d_gene: TRBD1; j_gene: TRBJ1-5; CDR3nt: TGTGCCAGCAGTGGGGGACAGGGCCGCCAGCCCCAGCATTTT; CDR3aa: CASSGGQGRQPQHF
v_gene: TRBV5-1; len: 13; abundance: NA; d_gene: NA; j_gene: TRBJ1-5; CDR3nt: TGCGCCAGCAGCTCTACAGGGAGTCAGCCCCAGCATTTT; CDR3aa: CASSSTGSQPQHF
v_gene: TRBV18; len: 14; abundance: NA; d_gene: NA; j_gene: TRBJ2-7; CDR3nt: TGTGCCAGCTCACCACTGGGCCCTCCCTACGAGCAGTACTTC; CDR3aa: CASSPLGPPYEQYF
v_gene: TRBV29-1; len: 12; abundance: NA; d_gene: TRBD2; j_gene: TRBJ2-7; CDR3nt: TGCAGCGTTTTACTAGCGGGCTACGAGCAGTACTTC; CDR3aa: CSVLLAGYEQYF
v_gene: TRBV9; len: 17; abundance: NA; d_gene: NA; j_gene: TRBJ1-3; CDR3nt: TGTGCCAGCAGCCTACGACAGTCGACGAGCTCTGGAAACACCATATATTTT; CDR3aa: CASSLRQSTSSGNTIYF
v_gene: TRBV29-1; len: 16; abundance: once; d_gene: TRBD2; j_gene: TRBJ2-3; CDR3nt: TGCAGCTCACAAGGGTGGTCACGGGGGGGCACAGATACGCAGTATTTT; CDR3aa: CSSQGWSRGGTDTQYF
v_gene: TRBV30; len: 14; abundance: NA; d_gene: NA; j_gene: TRBJ2-3; CDR3nt: TGTGCCTGGAGTGCGGTCCCCCCGGTAAATACGCAGTATTTT; CDR3aa: CAWSAVPPVNTQYF